This T cell receptor beta chain derives from a study of PD-1 blockade in mismatch repair-deficient tumors. Study-level findings and limits: Tumor-resident clones, often absent from pretreatment blood, expanded after pembrolizumab and then contracted.

This clone has only a few counts. The antigen is unknown. TCR sequencing covered three patients who responded to pembrolizumab. Trimming removed 2 bases from V and 2 bases from J, with 13 bases in between. Germline CDR1 and CDR2: SGHTA and FQGNSA. The CDR3 runs to 15 residues. The assay was immunoSEQ multiplex PCR, and TCRdb's table has in-frame clones only and misses some. The sample lists 40,000 or so clones, over 80% seen once, with around 1% in the top ten. Here the sequenced sample was PBMCs, taken about 40 weeks after starting pembrolizumab. The receptor comes from an adult with mismatch repair-deficient cancer. The chain uses TRBV7-2 and TRBJ2-7; D is ambiguous. The CDR3 region is CASSLSRSGPYEQYF. For the CDR3, the DNA is TGTGCCAGCAGCTTAAGTCGCAGTGGGCCCTACGAGCAGTACTTC.